This TCR beta chain emerged from a study of sequential checkpoint blockade in melanoma. Treatment: randomized to nivolumab then ipilimumab (arm A) or the reverse (arm B). Sequencing used immunoSEQ multiplex PCR; TCRdb keeps in-frame clones, though not all of them. The table records fewer than 30,000 clones, 70% to 85% of them present only once. This receptor was identified in a human donor with melanoma. Sequenced material: CD8+ T cells sorted from blood (inferred from file names), taken from a patient given nivolumab and ipilimumab in sequence.

CDR3 nucleotide sequence: TGCAGCGTTGAAGCCGGGACCTACGAGCAGTACTTC. Its protein is CSVEAGTYEQYF. This chain uses TRBV29-1 with TRBJ2-7; D is perhaps TRBD2 (5 bases). Trimming took off 1 base at V and 2 bases at J, with 6 bases between the two ends. The CDR3 is 12 amino acids. Germline values: CDR1 SQVTM, CDR2 ANQGSEA.